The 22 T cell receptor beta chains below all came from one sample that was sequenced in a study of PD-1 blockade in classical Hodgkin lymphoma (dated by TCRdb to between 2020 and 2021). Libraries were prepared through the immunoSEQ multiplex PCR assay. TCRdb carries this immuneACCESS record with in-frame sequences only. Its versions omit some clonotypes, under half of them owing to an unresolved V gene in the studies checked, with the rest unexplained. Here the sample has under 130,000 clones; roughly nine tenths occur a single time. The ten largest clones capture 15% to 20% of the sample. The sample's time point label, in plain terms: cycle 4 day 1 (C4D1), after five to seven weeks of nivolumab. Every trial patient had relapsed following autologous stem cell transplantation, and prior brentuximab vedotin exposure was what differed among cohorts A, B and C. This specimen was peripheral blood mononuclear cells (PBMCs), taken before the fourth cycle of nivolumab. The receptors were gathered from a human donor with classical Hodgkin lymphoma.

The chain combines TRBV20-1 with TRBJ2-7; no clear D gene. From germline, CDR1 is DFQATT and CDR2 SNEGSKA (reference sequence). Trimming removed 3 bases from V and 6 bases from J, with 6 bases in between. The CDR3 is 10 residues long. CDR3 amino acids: CSARSFEQYF. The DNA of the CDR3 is TGCAGTGCTAGGTCATTCGAGCAGTACTTC.

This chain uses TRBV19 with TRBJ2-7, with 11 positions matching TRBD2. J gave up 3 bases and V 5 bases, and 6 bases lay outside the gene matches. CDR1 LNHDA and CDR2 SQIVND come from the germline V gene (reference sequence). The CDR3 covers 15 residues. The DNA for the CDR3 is TGTGCCAGTAGTCCACTAGCGGGAGTAGTCTACGAGCAGTACTTC. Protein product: CASSPLAGVVYEQYF.

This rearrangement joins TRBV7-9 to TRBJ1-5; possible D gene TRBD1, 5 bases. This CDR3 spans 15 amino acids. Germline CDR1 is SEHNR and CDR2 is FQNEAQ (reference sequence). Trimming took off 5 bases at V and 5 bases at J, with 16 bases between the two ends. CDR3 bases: TGTGCCAGCAGCCGAGGGGCCAAACTTGATCAGCCCCAGCATTTT. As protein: CASSRGAKLDQPQHF.

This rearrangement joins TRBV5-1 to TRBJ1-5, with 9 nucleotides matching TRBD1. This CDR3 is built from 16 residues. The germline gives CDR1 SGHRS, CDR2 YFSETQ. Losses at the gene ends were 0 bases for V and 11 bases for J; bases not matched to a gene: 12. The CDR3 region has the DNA TGCGCCAGCAGCTTGGAAGCTGGACAGGGGATCGGGGCCCAGCATTTT. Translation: CASSLEAGQGIGAQHF.

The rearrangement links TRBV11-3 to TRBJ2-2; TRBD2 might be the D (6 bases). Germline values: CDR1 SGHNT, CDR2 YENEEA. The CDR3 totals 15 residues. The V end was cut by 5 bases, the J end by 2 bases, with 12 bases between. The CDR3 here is CASSPGSTNTGELFF. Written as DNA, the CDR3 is TGTGCCAGCAGCCCCGGGAGTACTAACACCGGGGAGCTGTTTTTT. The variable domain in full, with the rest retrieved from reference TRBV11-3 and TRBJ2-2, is EAGVVQSPRYKIIEKKQPVAFWCNPISGHNTLYWYLQNLGQGPELLIRYENEEAVDDSQLPKDRFSAERLKGVDSTLKIQPAELGDSAVYLCASSPGSTNTGELFFGEGSRLTVL.

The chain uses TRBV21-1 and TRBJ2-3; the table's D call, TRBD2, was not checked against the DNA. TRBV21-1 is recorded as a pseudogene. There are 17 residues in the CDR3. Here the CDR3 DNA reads TGTGCCAGCAGCATAACTAAACTAGTCCCCAGAACAGATACGCAGTATTTT. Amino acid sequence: CASSITKLVPRTDTQYF.

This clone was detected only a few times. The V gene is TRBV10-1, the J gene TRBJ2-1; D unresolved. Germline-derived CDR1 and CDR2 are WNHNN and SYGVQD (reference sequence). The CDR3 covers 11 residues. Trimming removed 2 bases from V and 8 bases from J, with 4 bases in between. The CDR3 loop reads CASSEQDEQFF. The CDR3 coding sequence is TGCGCCAGCAGTGAGCAGGATGAGCAGTTCTTC.

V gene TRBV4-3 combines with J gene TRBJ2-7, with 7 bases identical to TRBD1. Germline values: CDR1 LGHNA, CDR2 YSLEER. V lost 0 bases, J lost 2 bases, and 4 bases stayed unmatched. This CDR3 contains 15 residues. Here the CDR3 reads CASSQESTGPYEQYF. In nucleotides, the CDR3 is TGCGCCAGCAGCCAAGAGTCGACAGGGCCCTACGAGCAGTACTTC.

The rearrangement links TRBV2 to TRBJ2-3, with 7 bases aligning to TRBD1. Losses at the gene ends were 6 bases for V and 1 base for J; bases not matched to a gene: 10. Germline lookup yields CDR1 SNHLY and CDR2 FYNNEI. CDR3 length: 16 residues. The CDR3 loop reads CASSQKIGGGTDTQYF. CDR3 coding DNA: TGTGCCAGCAGCCAAAAAATAGGGGGCGGCACAGATACGCAGTATTTT. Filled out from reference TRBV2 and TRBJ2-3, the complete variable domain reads EPEVTQTPSHQVTQMGQEVILRCVPISNHLYFYWYRQILGQKVEFLVSFYNNEISEKSEIFDDQFSVERPDGSNFTLKIRSTKLEDSAMYFCASSQKIGGGTDTQYFGPGTRLTVL.

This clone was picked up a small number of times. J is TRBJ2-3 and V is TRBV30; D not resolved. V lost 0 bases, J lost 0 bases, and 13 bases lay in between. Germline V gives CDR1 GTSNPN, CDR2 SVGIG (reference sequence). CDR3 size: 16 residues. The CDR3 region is CAWSVLTASSTDTQYF. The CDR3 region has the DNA TGTGCCTGGAGTGTACTCACGGCTTCTAGCACAGATACGCAGTATTTT.

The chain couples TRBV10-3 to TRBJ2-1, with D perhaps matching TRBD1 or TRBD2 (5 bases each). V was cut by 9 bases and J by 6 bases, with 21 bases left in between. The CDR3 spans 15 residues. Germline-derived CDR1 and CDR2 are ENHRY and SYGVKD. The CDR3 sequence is CAMSGTPLGLNEQFF. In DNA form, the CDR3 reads TGTGCCATGTCCGGGACCCCGTTGGGCCTCAATGAGCAGTTCTTC.

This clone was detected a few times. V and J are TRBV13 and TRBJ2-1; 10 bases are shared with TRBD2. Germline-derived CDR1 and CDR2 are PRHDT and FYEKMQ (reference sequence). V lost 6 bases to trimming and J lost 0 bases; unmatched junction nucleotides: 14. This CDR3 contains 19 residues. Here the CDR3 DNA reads TGTGCCAGCAGACATATTACTAGCGGGAAAACCCACTCCTACAATGAGCAGTTCTTC. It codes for CASRHITSGKTHSYNEQFF.

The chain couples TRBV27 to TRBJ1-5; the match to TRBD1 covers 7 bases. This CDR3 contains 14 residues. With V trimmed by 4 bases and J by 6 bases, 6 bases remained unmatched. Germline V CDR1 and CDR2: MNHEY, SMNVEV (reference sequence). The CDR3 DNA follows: TGTGCCAGCAGTTCGAACAGGGGAAGTCAGCCCCAGCATTTT. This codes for CASSSNRGSQPQHF.

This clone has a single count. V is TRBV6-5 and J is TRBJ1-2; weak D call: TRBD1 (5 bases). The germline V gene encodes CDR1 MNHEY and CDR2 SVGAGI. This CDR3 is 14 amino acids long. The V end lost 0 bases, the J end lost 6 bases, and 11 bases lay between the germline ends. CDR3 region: CASSYSGAGNGYTF. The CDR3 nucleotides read TGTGCCAGCAGTTACTCAGGGGCGGGGAATGGCTACACCTTC.

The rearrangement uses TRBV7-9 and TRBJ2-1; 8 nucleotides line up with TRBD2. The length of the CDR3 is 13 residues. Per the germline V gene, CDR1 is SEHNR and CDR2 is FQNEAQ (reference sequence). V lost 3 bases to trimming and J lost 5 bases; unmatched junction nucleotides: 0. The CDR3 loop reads CASSLGLDNEQFF. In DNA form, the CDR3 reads TGTGCCAGCAGCTTGGGACTAGACAATGAGCAGTTCTTC. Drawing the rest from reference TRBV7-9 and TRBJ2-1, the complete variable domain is DTGVSQNPRHKITKRGQNVTFRCDPISEHNRLYWYRQTLGQGPEFLTYFQNEAQLEKSRLLSDRFSAERPKGSFSTLEIQRTEQGDSAMYLCASSLGLDNEQFFGPGTRLTVL.

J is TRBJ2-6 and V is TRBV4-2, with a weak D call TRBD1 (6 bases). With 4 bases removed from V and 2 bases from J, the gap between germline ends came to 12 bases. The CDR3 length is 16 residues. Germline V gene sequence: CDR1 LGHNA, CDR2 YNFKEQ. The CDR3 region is CASSLSTGTGANVLTF. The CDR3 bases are TGTGCCAGCAGCCTGTCTACAGGGACTGGGGCCAACGTCCTGACTTTC.

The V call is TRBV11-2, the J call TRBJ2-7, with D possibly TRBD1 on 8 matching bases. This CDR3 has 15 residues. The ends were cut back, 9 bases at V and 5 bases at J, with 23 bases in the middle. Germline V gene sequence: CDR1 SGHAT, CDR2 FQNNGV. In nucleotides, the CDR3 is TGTGCCAGTAACCCTCAAAGACAGGGGACTAACGAGCAGTACTTC. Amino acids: CASNPQRQGTNEQYF.

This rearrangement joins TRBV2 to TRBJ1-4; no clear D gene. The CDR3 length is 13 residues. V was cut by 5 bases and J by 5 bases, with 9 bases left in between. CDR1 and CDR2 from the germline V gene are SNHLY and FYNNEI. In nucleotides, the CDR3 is TGTGCCAGCAGTTTCCTCAGGAATGAAAAACTGTTTTTT. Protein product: CASSFLRNEKLFF.

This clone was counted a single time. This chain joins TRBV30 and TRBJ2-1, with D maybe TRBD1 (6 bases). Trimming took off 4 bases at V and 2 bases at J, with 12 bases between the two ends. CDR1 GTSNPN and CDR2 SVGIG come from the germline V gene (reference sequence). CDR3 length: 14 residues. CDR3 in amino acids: CAWMSEGAYNEQFF. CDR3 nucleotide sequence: TGTGCCTGGATGTCAGAGGGGGCCTACAATGAGCAGTTCTTC.

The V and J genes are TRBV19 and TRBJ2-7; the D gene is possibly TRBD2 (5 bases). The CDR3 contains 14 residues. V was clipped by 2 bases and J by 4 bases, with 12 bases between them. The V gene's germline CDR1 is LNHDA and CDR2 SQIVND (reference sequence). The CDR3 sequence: CASSITATSYEQYF. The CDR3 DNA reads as TGTGCCAGTAGTATAACGGCAACTAGTTACGAGCAGTACTTC.

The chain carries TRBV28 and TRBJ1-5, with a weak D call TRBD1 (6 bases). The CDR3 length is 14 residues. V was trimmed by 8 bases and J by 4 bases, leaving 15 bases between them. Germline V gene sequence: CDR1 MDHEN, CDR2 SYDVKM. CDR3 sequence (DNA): TGTGCCAGCGCATGGACAGAGACAAATCAGCCCCAGCATTTT. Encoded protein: CASAWTETNQPQHF.

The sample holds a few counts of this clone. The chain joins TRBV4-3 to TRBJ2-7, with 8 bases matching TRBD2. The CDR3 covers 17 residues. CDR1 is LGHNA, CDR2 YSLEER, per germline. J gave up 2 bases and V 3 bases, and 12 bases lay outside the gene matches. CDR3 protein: CASSQETGRALAYEQYF. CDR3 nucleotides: TGCGCCAGCAGCCAGGAGACCGGGAGGGCCCTGGCCTACGAGCAGTACTTC.